In this sample, the clone carrying this T cell receptor (beta chain) turned up a few times. Its matching antigen is unknown. Investigators divided CD4+ cells into CD45RA+ naive and CD45RA-negative memory subsets. The source of the sample is a study of shared clonotypes between healthy human individuals. Looking at the study overall: The cohort comprised a couple of women and a few men. Their ages spanned 18 to 49 years. General study points: It was observed that 5% to 6.5% of naive CD4 clonotypes were shared across several donors.

In the original processing: In the immunoSEQ data, sequences were junction-only and lacked quality scores, so filtering differed. Profiling relied on immunoSEQ multiplex PCR, and the TCRdb table lists in-frame clones only, not all of them. V and J calls and clone size follow that table, whereas D and trimming were derived from the DNA. The sample carries about 1 million clones, about 76% recorded once. Germline-derived CDR1 and CDR2 are MNHEY and SVGAGI. Trimming shortened V by 6 bases and J by 1 base, and 10 bases separated the two germline ends. The length of the CDR3 is 14 residues. The chain employs TRBV6-5 and TRBJ1-5; D call uncertain. The sample consisted of memory CD4+ T cells sorted from blood. Subset in this sample: CD45RA-negative fraction. The source is a man aged 18 to 30 in good health. For the CDR3, the DNA is TGTGCCAGCAGCCCCCAGCCAAGCAATCAGCCCCAGCATTTT. Its translation is CASSPQPSNQPQHF.